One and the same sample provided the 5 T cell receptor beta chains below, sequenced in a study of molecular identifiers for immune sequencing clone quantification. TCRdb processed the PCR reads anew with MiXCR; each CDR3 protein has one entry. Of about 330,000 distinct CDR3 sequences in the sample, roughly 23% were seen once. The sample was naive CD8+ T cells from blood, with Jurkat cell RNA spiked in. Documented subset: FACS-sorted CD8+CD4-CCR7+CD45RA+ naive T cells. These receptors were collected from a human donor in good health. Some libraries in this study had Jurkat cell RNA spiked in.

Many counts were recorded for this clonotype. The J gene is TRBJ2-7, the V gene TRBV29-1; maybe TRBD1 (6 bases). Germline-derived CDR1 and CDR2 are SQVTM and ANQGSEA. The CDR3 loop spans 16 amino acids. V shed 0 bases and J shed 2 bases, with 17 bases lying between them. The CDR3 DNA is TGCAGCGTTGAAGATAAGGACCGAAGGGGGACCTACGAGCAGTACTTC. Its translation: CSVEDKDRRGTYEQYF.

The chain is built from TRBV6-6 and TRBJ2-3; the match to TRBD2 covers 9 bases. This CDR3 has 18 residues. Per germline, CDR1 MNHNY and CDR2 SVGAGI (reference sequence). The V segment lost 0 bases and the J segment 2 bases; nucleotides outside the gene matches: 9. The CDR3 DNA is TGTGCCAGCAGTTACTCGATGGTAGCGGGGGCCTACACAGATACGCAGTATTTT. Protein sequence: CASSYSMVAGAYTDTQYF.

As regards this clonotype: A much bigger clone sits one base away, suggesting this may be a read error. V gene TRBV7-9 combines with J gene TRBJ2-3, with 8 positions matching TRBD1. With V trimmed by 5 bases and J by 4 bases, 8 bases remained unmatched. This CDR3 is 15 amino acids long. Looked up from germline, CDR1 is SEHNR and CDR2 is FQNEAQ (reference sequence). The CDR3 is CASSEGQGPADTQYF. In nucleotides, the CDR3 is TGTGCCAGCAGCGAAGGACAGGGACCCGCAGATACGCAGTATTTT.

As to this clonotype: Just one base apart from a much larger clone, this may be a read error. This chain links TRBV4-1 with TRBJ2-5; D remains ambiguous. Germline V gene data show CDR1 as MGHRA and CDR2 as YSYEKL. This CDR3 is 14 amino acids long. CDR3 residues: CANSQSVARETQYF. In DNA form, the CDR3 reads TGCGCCAACAGCCAAAGCGTTGCTCGAGAGACCCAGTACTTC.

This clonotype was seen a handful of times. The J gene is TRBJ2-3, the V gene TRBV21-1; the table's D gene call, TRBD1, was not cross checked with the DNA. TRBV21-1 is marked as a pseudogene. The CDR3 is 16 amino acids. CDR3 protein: CASSSDRGSSTDTQYF. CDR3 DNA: TGTGCCAGCAGCAGTGACAGGGGCTCTAGCACAGATACGCAGTATTTT.